The 4 T cell receptor beta chains in this list originate from one sample, sequenced in a study of shared clonotypes between healthy human individuals. The naive CD8 population came from CD45RO-negative cells selected for CCR7, without terminally differentiated effector memory CD45RA+ cells. Generated by immunoSEQ multiplex PCR, the TCRdb table keeps only in-frame clones and is missing some. The sample holds approximately 840,000 clones, about 96% seen once. The sample comprised naive CD8+ T cells sorted from blood. The source is a man aged 30-40 years in good health.

This clone was counted once. This rearrangement joins TRBV5-5 to TRBJ2-1, with a weak D call TRBD1 (6 bases). V was clipped by 5 bases and J by 5 bases, with 20 bases between them. Germline V gene sequence: CDR1 SGHKS, CDR2 YYEKEE (reference sequence). The CDR3 totals 16 residues. In DNA form, the CDR3 reads TGTGCCAGCAGATTCTCACCTGGGGGACATAACAATGAGCAGTTCTTC. Encoded protein: CASRFSPGGHNNEQFF.

The rearrangement joins TRBV14 to TRBJ2-1, with D perhaps matching TRBD2 (5 bases). CDR1 is SGHDN and CDR2 is FVKESK in the germline V gene. This CDR3 has 17 amino acids. V lost 4 bases to trimming and J lost 4 bases, with 20 bases between them. DNA for the CDR3: TGTGCCAGCAGCCTAAGCAGTGGCCAATCGGGGTACAATGAGCAGTTCTTC. Its protein is CASSLSSGQSGYNEQFF.

The J gene is TRBJ2-5, the V gene TRBV7-9, with D hard to call. Germline CDR1 is SEHNR and CDR2 is FQNEAQ (reference sequence). The V end was cut by 9 bases, the J end by 5 bases, with 13 bases between. This CDR3 has 12 residues. CDR3 in DNA: TGTGCCAGTGCCCCAGGTCGGGAGACCCAGTACTTC. Translated, it gives CASAPGRETQYF.

V and J are TRBV7-9 and TRBJ2-7; TRBD2 is a possible D gene (5 bases). This CDR3 is built from 17 residues. Germline CDR1 reads SEHNR; CDR2 reads FQNEAQ (reference sequence). The germline V and J ends were trimmed by 4 bases and 4 bases, with 23 bases remaining between them. CDR3 loop: CASSSESSARGLYEQYF. CDR3 DNA: TGTGCCAGCAGCTCAGAGTCGAGCGCCCGGGGTTTGTACGAGCAGTACTTC. Looking up the rest from reference TRBV7-9 and TRBJ2-7 gives the full variable domain: DTGVSQNPRHKITKRGQNVTFRCDPISEHNRLYWYRQTLGQGPEFLTYFQNEAQLEKSRLLSDRFSAERPKGSFSTLEIQRTEQGDSAMYLCASSSESSARGLYEQYFGPGTRLTVT.